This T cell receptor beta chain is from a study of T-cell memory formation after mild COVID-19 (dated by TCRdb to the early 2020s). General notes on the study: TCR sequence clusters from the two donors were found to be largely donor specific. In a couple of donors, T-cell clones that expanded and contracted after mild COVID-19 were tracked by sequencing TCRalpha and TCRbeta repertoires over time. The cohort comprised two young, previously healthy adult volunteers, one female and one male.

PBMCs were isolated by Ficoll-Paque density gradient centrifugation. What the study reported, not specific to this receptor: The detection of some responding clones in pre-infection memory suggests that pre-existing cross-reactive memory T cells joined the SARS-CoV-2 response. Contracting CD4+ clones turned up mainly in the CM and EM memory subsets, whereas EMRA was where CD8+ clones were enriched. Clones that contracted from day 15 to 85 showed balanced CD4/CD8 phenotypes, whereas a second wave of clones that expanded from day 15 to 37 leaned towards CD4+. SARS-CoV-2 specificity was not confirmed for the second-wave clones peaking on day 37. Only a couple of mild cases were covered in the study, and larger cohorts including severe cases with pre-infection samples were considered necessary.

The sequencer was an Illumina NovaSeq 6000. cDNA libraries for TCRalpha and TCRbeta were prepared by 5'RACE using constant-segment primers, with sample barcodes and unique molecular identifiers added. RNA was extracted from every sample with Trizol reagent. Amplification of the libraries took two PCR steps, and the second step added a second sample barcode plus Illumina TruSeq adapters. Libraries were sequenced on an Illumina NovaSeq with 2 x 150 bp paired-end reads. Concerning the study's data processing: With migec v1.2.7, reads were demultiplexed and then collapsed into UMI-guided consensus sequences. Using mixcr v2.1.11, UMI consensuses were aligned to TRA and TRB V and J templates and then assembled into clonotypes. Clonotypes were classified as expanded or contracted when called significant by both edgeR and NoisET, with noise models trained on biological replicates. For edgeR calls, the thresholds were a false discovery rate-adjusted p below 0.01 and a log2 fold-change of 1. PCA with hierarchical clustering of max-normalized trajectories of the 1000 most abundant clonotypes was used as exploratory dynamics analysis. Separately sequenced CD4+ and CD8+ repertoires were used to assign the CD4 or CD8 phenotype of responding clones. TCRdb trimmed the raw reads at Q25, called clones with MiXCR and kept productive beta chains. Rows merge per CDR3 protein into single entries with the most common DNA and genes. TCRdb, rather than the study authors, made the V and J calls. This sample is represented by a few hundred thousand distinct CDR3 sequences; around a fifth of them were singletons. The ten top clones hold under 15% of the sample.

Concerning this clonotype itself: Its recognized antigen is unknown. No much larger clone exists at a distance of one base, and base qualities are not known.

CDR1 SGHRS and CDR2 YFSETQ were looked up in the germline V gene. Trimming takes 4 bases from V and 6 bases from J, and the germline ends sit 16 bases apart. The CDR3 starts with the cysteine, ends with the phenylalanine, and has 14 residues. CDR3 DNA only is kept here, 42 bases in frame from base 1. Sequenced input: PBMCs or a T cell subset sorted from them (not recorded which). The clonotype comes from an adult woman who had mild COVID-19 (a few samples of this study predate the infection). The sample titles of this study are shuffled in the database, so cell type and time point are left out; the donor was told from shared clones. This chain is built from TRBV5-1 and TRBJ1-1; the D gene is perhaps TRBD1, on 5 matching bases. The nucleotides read TGCGCCAGCAGCCCTTCGACAGAGTTCGCTGAAGCTTTCTTT. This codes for CASSPSTEFAEAFF. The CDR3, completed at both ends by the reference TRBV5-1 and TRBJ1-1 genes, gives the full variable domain KAGVTQTPRYLIKTRGQQVTLSCSPISGHRSVSWYQQTPGQGLQFLFEYFSETQRNKGNFPGRFSGRQFSNSRSEMNVSTLELGDSALYLCASSPSTEFAEAFFGQGTRLTVV.